These T cell receptor beta chains were read from a single sample in a study of high-grade serous ovarian cancer treatment subgroups. Sequencing was performed with immunoSEQ multiplex PCR; in TCRdb, only in-frame clones are kept and a portion is missing. The table has thousands of clones, almost 80% seen once. The sample consisted of tumor tissue. Receptors originate from a human donor with high-grade serous ovarian cancer. Each CDR3 is given with its conserved first and last residue. The D gene is left open where the match is weak. Some rows have no size entry. The others give once, few or many, or a class for an expanded clone.

J	size	V	D	DNA	CDR3
TRBJ2-5	NA	TRBV30	TRBD1	TGTGCCTGGGAGACAGGGATTAACCTCCAAGAGACCCAGTACTTC	CAWETGINLQETQYF
TRBJ1-5	NA	TRBV6-1	NA	TGTGCCAGCAGTATCTCCGTGGGGAGCAATCAGCCCCAGCATTTT	CASSISVGSNQPQHF
TRBJ2-3	NA	TRBV7-2	NA	TGTGCCAGCAGCCCCGCCCGCACAGATACGCAGTATTTT	CASSPARTDTQYF
TRBJ2-2	few	TRBV2	TRBD1	TGTGCCAGCACCGACAGGGAGTCCGGGGAGCTGTTTTTT	CASTDRESGELFF
TRBJ2-3	NA	TRBV19	NA	TGTGCCAGTACTCCTTGGCTTAGTATTTCCCGGGGCACAGATACGCAGTATTTT	CASTPWLSISRGTDTQYF
TRBJ2-1	NA	TRBV14	NA	TGTGCCAGCAGCCAAGGGAGCTCCTACAATGAGCAGTTCTTC	CASSQGSSYNEQFF
TRBJ1-2	NA	TRBV5-1	NA	TGCGCCAGCAGCTTGGGGCAGGGAGGGTATGGCTACACCTTC	CASSLGQGGYGYTF
TRBJ1-2	NA	TRBV27	NA	TGTGCCAGCAGTTTTGGGCAGGGGAATCGTAACTATGGCTACACCTTC	CASSFGQGNRNYGYTF
TRBJ2-1	NA	TRBV15	NA	TGTGCCACCAGCGCCTTACAGATTAGCTCCTACAATGAGCAGTTCTTC	CATSALQISSYNEQFF
TRBJ2-1	NA	TRBV4-2	NA	TGTGCCAGCAGCCGATTCAACAATGAGCAGTTCTTC	CASSRFNNEQFF
TRBJ2-7	few	TRBV27	NA	TGTGCCAGCAGTTTAGTTCAGGGGCACGTCGAGCAGTACTTC	CASSLVQGHVEQYF
TRBJ2-3	once	TRBV2	NA	TGTGCCAGTCACCCGACCGGGGATACGCAGTATTTT	CASHPTGDTQYF
TRBJ2-7	NA	TRBV19	NA	TGTGCCAGTAGTAGATGGGCGGGGTCCTCCTACGAGCAGTACTTC	CASSRWAGSSYEQYF
TRBJ1-4	once	TRBV5-1	NA	TGCGCCAGCAGCTGGCAGGGAGGCGATGAAAAACTGTTTTTT	CASSWQGGDEKLFF
TRBJ2-7	NA	TRBV15	NA	TGTGCCACCAGCAGAGATCCCCAGGGAAACTCCTACGAGCAGTACTTC	CATSRDPQGNSYEQYF
TRBJ1-1	NA	TRBV5-1	NA	TGCGCCAGCAGCTTGCGGCAGTCCGGGCTGAACACTGAAGCTTTCTTT	CASSLRQSGLNTEAFF
TRBJ2-2	NA	TRBV27	TRBD2	TGTGCCAGCGACCGGGGGAGGGGAGACACCGGGGAGCTGTTTTTT	CASDRGRGDTGELFF
TRBJ1-4	NA	TRBV7-9	NA	TGTGCCAGCAGCCCCACCCACAGGGCATGGGAAAAACTGTTTTTT	CASSPTHRAWEKLFF
TRBJ2-3	few	TRBV4-1	NA	TGCGCCAGCAGCCAAGGGGGATTTCAGTATTTT	CASSQGGFQYF
TRBJ1-1	NA	TRBV28	NA	TGTGCCAGCAGTTGGCGGGGGGCAGGGCGGACTGAAGCTTTCTTT	CASSWRGAGRTEAFF
TRBJ1-4	few	TRBV7-7	NA	TGTGCCAGCAGCTTAGCGTGGGGGCAACTGTTTTTT	CASSLAWGQLFF
TRBJ2-3	NA	TRBV7-2	NA	TGTGCCAGCAGGAGGGGGGGGCGGCAGTATTTT	CASRRGGRQYF
TRBJ2-7	once	TRBV27	NA	TGTGCCAGCAGATTCTCCAGGGGTTCCCACGAGCAGTACTTC	CASRFSRGSHEQYF
TRBJ2-1	few	TRBV5-1	TRBD2	TGCGCCAGCAGCTCTACCGGGACTAGGGCCTCTCATGAGCAGTTCTTC	CASSSTGTRASHEQFF
TRBJ2-1	few	TRBV12-5	TRBD1	TGTGCTAGTGGTTTTTCGGGACAGGGGGTCAATGAGCAGTTCTTC	CASGFSGQGVNEQFF
TRBJ1-4	NA	TRBV7-9	NA	TGTGCCAGCAGCTTTCAGGGCCTTAATGAAAAACTGTTTTTT	CASSFQGLNEKLFF
TRBJ1-4	NA	TRBV25-1	TRBD1	TGTGCCAGCAGTGTATCGGACAGGATTGATGAAAAACTGTTTTTT	CASSVSDRIDEKLFF
TRBJ1-2	NA	TRBV15	NA	TGTGCCACCAGCAGAGATCTAGTTGAAGATGGCTACACCTTC	CATSRDLVEDGYTF
TRBJ1-2	few	TRBV4-1	NA	TGCGCCAGCAGCCATGCTGGACAGCGCTATGGCTACACCTTC	CASSHAGQRYGYTF
TRBJ2-2	NA	TRBV12-5	NA	TGTGCTAGTGGCCGGGGTGGCGGGGAGCTGTTTTTT	CASGRGGGELFF
TRBJ1-5	NA	TRBV7-2	NA	TGTGCCAGCAGCTTAGAATACAATCAGCCCCAGCATTTT	CASSLEYNQPQHF
TRBJ1-1	NA	TRBV5-6	NA	TGTGCCAGCAGCCCCACCTGGGGGGGCGGGACTGAAGCTTTCTTT	CASSPTWGGGTEAFF
TRBJ2-5	NA	TRBV4-1	TRBD2	TGCGCCAGCAGCCAAGCGCGGGGGGGAGTTGAGACCCAGTACTTC	CASSQARGGVETQYF